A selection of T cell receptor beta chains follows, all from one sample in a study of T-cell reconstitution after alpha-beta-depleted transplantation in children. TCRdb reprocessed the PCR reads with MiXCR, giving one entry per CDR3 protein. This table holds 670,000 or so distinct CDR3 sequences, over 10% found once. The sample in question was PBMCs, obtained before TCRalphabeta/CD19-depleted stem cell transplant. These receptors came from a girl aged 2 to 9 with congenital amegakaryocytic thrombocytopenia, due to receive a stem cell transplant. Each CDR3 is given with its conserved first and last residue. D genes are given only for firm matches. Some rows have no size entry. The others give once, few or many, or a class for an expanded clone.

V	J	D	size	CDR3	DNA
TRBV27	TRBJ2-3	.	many	CARPLRADTQYF	TGTGCCAGACCCCTTCGGGCAGATACGCAGTATTTT
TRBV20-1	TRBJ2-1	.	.	CSARSFQAERFF	TGCAGTGCTAGATCCTTCCAGGCGGAGCGCTTCTTC
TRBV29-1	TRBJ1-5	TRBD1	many	CSVTRGQGQPQHF	TGCAGCGTTACCAGGGGGCAAGGTCAGCCCCAGCATTTT
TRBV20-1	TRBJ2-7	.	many	CSARPSTGSVAYEQYF	TGCAGTGCTAGACCCTCGACAGGTTCGGTGGCCTACGAGCAGTACTTC
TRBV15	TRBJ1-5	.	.	CATSSVGQPQHF	TGTGCCACCAGCAGCGTCGGTCAGCCCCAGCATTTT
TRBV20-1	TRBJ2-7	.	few	CSAQAPGPIEQYF	TGCAGTGCCCAGGCCCCGGGGCCCATCGAGCAGTACTTC
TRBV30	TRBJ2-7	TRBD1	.	CAWSAWDRDSDEQYF	TGTGCCTGGAGTGCTTGGGACAGAGACTCGGACGAGCAGTACTTC
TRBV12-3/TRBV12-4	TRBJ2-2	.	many	CASSSRATGELFF	TGTGCCAGCAGTTCTCGCGCCACCGGGGAGCTGTTTTTT
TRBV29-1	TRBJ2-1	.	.	CSVEGGRGNNEQFF	TGCAGCGTTGAAGGGGGACGAGGGAACAATGAGCAGTTCTTC
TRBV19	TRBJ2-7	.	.	CASSATEGYEQYF	TGTGCCAGTAGTGCCACAGAGGGCTACGAGCAGTACTTC
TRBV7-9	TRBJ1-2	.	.	CASSQGPGPYGYTF	TGTGCCAGCAGCCAGGGGCCGGGCCCATATGGCTACACCTTC
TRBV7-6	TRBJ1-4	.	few	CASRTTRGEKLFF	TGTGCCAGCAGGACCACACGGGGCGAAAAACTGTTTTTT
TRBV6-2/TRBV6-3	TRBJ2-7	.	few	CASSYQRTRTQGHEQYF	TGTGCCAGCAGTTATCAACGGACCCGAACCCAAGGTCACGAGCAGTACTTC
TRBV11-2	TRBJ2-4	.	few	CASRRVGKNIQYF	TGTGCCAGCCGCCGGGTGGGGAAAAACATTCAGTACTTC
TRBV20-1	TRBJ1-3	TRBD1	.	CSGRGAELYDRGPGNTIYF	TGCAGTGGTAGAGGGGCAGAATTGTATGACAGGGGGCCTGGAAACACCATATATTTT
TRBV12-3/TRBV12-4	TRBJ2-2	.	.	CASCHSTVTGELFF	TGTGCCAGTTGCCATTCTACAGTAACCGGGGAGCTGTTTTTT
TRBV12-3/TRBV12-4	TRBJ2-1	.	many	CASSSAEQFF	TGTGCCAGCAGTTCGGCCGAGCAGTTCTTC
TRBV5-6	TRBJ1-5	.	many	CASSLGLYGQPQHF	TGTGCCAGCAGCTTGGGCCTCTACGGTCAGCCCCAGCATTTT
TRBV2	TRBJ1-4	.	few	CASSGTGIRATNEKLFF	TGTGCCAGCAGCGGTACAGGGATTCGGGCAACTAATGAAAAACTGTTTTTT
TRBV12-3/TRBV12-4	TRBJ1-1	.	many	CASSFLRNTEAFF	TGTGCCAGCAGCTTCCTCAGGAACACTGAAGCTTTCTTT
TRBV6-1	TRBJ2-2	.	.	CAGRLNTGELFF	TGTGCCGGTAGATTGAACACCGGGGAGCTGTTTTTT
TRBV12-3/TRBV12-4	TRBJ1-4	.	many	CASSQRPATNEKLFF	TGTGCCAGCAGCCAACGACCGGCAACTAATGAAAAACTGTTTTTT
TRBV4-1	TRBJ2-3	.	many	CASSQVPSADTQYF	TGCGCCAGCAGCCAAGTGCCTAGCGCAGATACGCAGTATTTT
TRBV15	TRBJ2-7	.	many	CATSREGTYLSYEQYF	TGTGCCACCAGCAGAGAAGGGACCTACCTTTCCTACGAGCAGTACTTC
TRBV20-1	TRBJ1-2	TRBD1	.	CSARDPSDRFYGYTF	TGCAGTGCTAGAGATCCCTCGGACAGGTTTTATGGCTACACCTTC
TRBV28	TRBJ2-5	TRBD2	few	CASSWNLAGYTKETQYF	TGTGCCAGCAGTTGGAACCTAGCGGGATATACCAAAGAGACCCAGTACTTC
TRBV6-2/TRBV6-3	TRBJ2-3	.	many	CASRGIPTDTQYF	TGTGCCAGCAGAGGTATTCCCACAGATACGCAGTATTTT
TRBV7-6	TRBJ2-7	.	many	CASSANLGHLYEQYF	TGTGCCAGCAGCGCCAACCTCGGACACCTCTACGAGCAGTACTTC
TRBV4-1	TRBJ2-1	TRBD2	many	CASSQEAASGNEQFF	TGCGCCAGCAGCCAAGAAGCAGCTAGCGGGAATGAGCAGTTCTTC
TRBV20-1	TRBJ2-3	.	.	CSAESGTSTDTQYF	TGCAGTGCTGAAAGCGGGACAAGCACAGATACGCAGTATTTT
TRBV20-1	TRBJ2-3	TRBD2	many	CSAPRGLAGSTDTQYF	TGCAGTGCCCCAAGAGGATTAGCGGGTTCCACAGATACGCAGTATTTT
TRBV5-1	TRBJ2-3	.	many	CASSLFRDTQYF	TGCGCCAGCAGCTTGTTCAGGGATACGCAGTATTTT